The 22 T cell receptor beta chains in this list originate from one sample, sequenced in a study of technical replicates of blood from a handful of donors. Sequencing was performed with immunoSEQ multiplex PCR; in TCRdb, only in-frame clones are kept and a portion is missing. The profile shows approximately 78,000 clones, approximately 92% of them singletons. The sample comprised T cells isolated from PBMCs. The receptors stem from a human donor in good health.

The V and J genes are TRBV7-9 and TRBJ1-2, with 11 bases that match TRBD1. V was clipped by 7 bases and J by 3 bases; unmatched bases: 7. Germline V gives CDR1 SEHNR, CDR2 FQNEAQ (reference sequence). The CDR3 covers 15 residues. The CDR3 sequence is CASNLGTGGDYGYTF. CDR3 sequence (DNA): TGTGCCAGCAACCTTGGGACAGGGGGAGACTATGGCTACACCTTC.

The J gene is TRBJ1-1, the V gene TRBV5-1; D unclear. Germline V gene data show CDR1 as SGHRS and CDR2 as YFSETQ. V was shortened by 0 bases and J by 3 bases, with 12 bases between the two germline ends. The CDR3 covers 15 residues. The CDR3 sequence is CASSLAYKSHTEAFF. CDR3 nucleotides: TGCGCCAGCAGCTTGGCCTATAAATCCCACACTGAAGCTTTCTTT.

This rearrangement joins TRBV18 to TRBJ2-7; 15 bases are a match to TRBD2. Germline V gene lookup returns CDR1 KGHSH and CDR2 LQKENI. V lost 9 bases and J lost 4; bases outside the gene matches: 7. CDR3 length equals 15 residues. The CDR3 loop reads CASRTSGRALYEQYF. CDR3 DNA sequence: TGTGCCAGTAGGACTAGCGGGAGGGCCTTATACGAGCAGTACTTC.

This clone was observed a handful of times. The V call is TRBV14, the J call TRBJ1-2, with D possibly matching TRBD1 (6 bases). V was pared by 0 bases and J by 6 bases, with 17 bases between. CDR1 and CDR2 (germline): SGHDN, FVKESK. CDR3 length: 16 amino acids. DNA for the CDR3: TGTGCCAGCAGCCAAGATCTTCAGGGGATGAATGATGGCTACACCTTC. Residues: CASSQDLQGMNDGYTF.

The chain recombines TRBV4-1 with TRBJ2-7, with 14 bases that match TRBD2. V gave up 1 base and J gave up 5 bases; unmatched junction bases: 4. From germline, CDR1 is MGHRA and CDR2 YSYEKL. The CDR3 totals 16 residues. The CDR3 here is CASSQAPGLAGDEQYF. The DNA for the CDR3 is TGCGCCAGCAGCCAAGCTCCGGGACTAGCGGGAGACGAGCAGTACTTC.

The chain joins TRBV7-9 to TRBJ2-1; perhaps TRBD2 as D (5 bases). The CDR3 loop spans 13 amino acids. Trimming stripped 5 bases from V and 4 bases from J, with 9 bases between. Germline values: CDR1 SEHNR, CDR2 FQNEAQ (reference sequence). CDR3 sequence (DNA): TGTGCCAGCAGCATAGGACTTTACAATGAGCAGTTCTTC. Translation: CASSIGLYNEQFF.

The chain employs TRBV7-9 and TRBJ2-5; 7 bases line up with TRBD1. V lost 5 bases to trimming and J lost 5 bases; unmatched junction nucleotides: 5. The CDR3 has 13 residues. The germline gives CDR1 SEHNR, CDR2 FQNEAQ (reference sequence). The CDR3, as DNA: TGTGCCAGCAGCCGACAGGGTATGGAGACCCAGTACTTC. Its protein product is CASSRQGMETQYF.

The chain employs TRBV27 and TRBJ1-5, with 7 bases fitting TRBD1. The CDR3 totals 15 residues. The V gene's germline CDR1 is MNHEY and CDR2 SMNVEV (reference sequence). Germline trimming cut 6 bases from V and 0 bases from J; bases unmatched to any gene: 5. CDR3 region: CASSTGVYSNQPQHF. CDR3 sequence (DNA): TGTGCCAGCAGCACAGGGGTTTATAGCAATCAGCCCCAGCATTTT.

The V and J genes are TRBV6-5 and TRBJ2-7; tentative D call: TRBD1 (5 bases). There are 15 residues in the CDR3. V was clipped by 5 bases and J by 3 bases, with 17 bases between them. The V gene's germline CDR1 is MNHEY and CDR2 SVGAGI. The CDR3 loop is CASSRQGTPYYEQYF. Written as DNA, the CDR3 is TGTGCCAGCAGTCGCCAGGGAACCCCCTACTACGAGCAGTACTTC.

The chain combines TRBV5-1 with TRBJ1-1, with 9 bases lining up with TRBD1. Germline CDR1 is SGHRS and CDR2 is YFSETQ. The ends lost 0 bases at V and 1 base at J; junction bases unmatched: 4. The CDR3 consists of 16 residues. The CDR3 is CASSLAGTGTNTEAFF. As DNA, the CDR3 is TGCGCCAGCAGCTTGGCCGGGACAGGGACGAACACTGAAGCTTTCTTT. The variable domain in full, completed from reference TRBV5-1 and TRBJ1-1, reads KAGVTQTPRYLIKTRGQQVTLSCSPISGHRSVSWYQQTPGQGLQFLFEYFSETQRNKGNFPGRFSGRQFSNSRSEMNVSTLELGDSALYLCASSLAGTGTNTEAFFGQGTRLTVV.

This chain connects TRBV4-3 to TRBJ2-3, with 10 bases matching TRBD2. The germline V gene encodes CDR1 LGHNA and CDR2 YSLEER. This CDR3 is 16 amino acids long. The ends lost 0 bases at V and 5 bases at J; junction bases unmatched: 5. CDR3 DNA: TGCGCCAGCAGCCAAGAAGAGGGACTAGCGATAGATACGCAGTATTTT. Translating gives CASSQEEGLAIDTQYF.

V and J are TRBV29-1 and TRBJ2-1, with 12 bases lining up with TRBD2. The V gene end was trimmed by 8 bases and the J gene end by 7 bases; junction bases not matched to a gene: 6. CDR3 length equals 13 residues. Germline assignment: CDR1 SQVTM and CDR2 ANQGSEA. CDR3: CSSTSGSRNEQFF. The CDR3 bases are TGCAGCTCGACTAGCGGGAGTAGGAATGAGCAGTTCTTC.

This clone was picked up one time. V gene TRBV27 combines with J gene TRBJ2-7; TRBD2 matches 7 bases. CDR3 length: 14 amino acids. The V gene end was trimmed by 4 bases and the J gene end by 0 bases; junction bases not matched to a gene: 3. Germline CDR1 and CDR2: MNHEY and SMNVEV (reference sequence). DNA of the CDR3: TGTGCCAGCAGTTGGGGCGGGAGCTCCTACGAGCAGTACTTC. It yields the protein CASSWGGSSYEQYF.

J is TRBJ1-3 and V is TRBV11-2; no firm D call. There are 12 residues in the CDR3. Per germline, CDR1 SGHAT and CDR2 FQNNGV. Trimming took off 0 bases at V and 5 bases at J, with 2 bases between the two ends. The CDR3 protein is CASSLDRNTIYF. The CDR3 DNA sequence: TGTGCCAGCAGCTTAGACAGAAACACCATATATTTT.

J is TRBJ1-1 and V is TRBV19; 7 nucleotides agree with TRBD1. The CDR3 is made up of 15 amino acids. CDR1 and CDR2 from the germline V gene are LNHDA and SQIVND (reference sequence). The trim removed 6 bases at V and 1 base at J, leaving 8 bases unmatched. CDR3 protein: CASRWDRGRNTEAFF. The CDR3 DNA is TGTGCCAGTAGGTGGGACAGAGGGAGGAACACTGAAGCTTTCTTT. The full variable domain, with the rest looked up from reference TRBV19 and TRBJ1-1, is DGGITQSPKYLFRKEGQNVTLSCEQNLNHDAMYWYRQDPGQGLRLIYYSQIVNDFQKGDIAEGYSVSREKKESFPLTVTSAQKNPTAFYLCASRWDRGRNTEAFFGQGTRLTVV.

The CDR3 loop reads CASSLPFSYEQYF. CDR3 coding DNA: TGTGCCAGCAGCCTACCATTTTCCTACGAGCAGTACTTC. The chain combines TRBV7-9 with TRBJ2-7; unclear D gene. Germline assignment: CDR1 SEHNR and CDR2 FQNEAQ (reference sequence). The V and J ends lost 5 bases and 1 base respectively, with 9 bases between them. There are 13 residues in the CDR3.

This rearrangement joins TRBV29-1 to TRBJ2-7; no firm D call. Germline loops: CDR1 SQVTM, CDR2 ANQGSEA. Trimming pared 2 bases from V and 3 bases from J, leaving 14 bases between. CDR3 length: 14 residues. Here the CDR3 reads CSVELHQEIYEQYF. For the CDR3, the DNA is TGCAGCGTTGAATTACACCAAGAAATCTACGAGCAGTACTTC.

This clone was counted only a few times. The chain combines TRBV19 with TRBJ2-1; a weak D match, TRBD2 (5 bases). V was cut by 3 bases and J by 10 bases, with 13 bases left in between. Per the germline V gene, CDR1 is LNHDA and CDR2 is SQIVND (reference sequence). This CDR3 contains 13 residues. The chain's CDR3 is CASSILGRWEQFF. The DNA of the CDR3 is TGTGCCAGTAGTATTCTGGGGAGATGGGAGCAGTTCTTC.

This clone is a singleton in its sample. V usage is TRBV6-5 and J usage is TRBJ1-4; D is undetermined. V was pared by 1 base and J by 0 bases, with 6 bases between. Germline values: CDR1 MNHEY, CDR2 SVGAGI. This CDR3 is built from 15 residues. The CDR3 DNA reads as TGTGCCAGCAGTTACTTCGGTCCAACTAATGAAAAACTGTTTTTT. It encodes CASSYFGPTNEKLFF.

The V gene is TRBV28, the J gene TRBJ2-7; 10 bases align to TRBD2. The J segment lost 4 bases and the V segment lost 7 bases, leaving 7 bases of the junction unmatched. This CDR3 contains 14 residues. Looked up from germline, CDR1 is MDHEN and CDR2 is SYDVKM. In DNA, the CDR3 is TGTGCCAGCATACGAACTAGCGGGACTTACGAGCAGTACTTC. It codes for CASIRTSGTYEQYF.

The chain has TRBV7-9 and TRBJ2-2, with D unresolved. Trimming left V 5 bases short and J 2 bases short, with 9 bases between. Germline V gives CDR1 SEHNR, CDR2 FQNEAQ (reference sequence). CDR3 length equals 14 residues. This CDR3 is CASSNTVNTGELFF. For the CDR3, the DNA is TGTGCCAGCAGCAACACCGTAAACACCGGGGAGCTGTTTTTT.

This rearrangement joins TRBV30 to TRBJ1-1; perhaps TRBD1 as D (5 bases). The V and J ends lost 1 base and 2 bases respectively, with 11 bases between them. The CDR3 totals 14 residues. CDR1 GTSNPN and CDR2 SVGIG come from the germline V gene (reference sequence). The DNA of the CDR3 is TGTGCCTGGAGTGGTCGACAGACCAACACTGAAGCTTTCTTT. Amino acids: CAWSGRQTNTEAFF.